This entry is about one T cell receptor beta chain. In the study's own analysis: Researchers report that nucleated cell counts were estimated from reference gene primer amplification. TCRdb keeps only in-frame clones here, not all; method: immunoSEQ multiplex PCR. V and J calls plus clone size are reproduced from that table; the DNA served to infer D and trimming. This sample has 25,000 to 30,000 clones, with roughly 89% found just once. These data belong to a study of blood T cell repertoires in COVID-19. Turning to the study itself: The study drew acute and convalescent COVID-19 samples from the United States, Italy and Spain. Sources were T cells, B-cell-depleted T cells, or PBMCs; the material itself was cDNA or gDNA.

CDR3 length: 14 residues. The V and J ends lost 7 bases and 1 base respectively, with 13 bases between them. Per the germline V gene, CDR1 is LNHDA and CDR2 is SQIVND (reference sequence). The chain couples TRBV19 to TRBJ1-1; D might be TRBD1 (6 bases). Source material: peripheral blood. The clonotype comes from a human donor in a cohort sampled during active COVID-19. This CDR3 is CASNLWGPNTEAFF. As DNA, the CDR3 is TGTGCCAGTAACCTATGGGGGCCGAACACTGAAGCTTTCTTT.